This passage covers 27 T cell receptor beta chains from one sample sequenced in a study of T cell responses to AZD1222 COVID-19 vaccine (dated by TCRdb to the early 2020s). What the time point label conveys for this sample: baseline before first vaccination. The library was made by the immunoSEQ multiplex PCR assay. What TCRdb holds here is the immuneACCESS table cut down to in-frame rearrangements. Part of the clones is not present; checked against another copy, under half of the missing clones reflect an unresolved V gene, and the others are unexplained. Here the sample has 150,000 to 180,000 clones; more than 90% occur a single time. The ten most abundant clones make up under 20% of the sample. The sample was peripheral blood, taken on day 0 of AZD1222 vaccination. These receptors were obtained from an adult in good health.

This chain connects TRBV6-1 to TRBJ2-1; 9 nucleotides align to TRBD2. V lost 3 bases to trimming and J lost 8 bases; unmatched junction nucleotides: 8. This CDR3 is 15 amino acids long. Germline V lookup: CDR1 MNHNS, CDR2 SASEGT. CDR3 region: CASSDLGTSKYEQFF. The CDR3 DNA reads TGTGCCAGCAGTGATCTTGGGACTAGCAAATATGAGCAGTTCTTC.

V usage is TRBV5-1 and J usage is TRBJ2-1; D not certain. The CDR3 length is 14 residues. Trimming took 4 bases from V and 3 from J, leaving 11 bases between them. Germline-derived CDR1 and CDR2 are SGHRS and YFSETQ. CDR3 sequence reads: CASSPSPGYNEQFF. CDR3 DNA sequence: TGCGCCAGCAGCCCTTCGCCGGGCTACAATGAGCAGTTCTTC.

This chain's CDR3 is CSGTGTGGFGYTF. The CDR3 DNA follows: TGCAGCGGCACCGGGACAGGGGGCTTTGGCTACACCTTC. The V call is TRBV29-1, the J call TRBJ1-2; TRBD1 agrees at 12 bases. V lost 7 bases, J lost 7 bases, and 7 bases stayed unmatched. CDR3 length: 13 residues. Germline lookup yields CDR1 SQVTM and CDR2 ANQGSEA.

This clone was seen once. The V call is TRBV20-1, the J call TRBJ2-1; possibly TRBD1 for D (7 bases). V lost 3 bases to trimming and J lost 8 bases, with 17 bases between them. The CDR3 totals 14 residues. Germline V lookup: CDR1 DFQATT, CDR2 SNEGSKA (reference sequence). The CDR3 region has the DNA TGCAGTGCTAGTATACAGGGGCCGGGGGATGAGCAGTTCTTC. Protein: CSASIQGPGDEQFF.

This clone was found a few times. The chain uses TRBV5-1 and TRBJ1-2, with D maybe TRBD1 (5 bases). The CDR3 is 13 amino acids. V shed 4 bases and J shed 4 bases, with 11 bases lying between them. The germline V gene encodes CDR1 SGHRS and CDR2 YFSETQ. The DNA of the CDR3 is TGCGCCAGCAGCCGAGGGGACGGCTATGGCTACACCTTC. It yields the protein CASSRGDGYGYTF.

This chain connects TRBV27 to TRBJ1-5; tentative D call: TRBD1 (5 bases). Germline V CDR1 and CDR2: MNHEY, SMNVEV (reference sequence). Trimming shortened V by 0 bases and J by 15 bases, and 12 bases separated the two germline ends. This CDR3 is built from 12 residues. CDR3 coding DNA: TGTGCCAGCAGTTTATCGGAGACAGTTCTGCATTTT. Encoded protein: CASSLSETVLHF.

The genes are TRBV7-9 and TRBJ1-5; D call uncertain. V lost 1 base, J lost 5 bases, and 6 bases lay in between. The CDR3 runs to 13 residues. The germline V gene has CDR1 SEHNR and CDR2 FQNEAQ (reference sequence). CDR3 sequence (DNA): TGTGCCAGCAGCTTAGAACCGGATCAGCCCCAGCATTTT. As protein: CASSLEPDQPQHF.

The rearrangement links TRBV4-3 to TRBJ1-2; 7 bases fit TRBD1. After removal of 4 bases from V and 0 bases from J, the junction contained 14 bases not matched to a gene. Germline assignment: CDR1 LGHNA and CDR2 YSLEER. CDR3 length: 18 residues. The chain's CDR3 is CASSPLGGQEGANYGYTF. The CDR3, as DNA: TGCGCCAGCAGCCCCCTAGGGGGCCAGGAGGGCGCTAACTATGGCTACACCTTC.

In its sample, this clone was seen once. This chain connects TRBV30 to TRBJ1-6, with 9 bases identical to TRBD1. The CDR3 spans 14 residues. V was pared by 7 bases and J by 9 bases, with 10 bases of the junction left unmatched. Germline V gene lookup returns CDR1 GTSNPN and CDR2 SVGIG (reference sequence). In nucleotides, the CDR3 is TGTGCCTACACGCGGGACAGGGTGGGTTCACCCCTCCACTTT. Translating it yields CAYTRDRVGSPLHF.

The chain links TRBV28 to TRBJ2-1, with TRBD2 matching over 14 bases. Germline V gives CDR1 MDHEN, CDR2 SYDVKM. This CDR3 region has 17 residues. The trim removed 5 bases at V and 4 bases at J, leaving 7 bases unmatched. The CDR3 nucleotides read TGTGCCAGCAGTCCCCGACTAGCGGGGGGGCTATACAATGAGCAGTTCTTC. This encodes CASSPRLAGGLYNEQFF.

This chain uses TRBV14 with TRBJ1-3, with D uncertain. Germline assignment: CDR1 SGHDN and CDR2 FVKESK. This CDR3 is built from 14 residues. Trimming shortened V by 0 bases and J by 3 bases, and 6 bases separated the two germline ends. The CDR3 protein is CASSQESRGNTIYF. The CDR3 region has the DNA TGTGCCAGCAGCCAAGAAAGCCGTGGAAACACCATATATTTT.

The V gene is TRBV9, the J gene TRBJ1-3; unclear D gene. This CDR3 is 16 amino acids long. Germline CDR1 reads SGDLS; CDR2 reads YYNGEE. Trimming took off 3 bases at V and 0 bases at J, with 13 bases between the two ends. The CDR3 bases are TGTGCCAGCAGCGCGGACGTCCGGGGCTCTGGAAACACCATATATTTT. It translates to CASSADVRGSGNTIYF.

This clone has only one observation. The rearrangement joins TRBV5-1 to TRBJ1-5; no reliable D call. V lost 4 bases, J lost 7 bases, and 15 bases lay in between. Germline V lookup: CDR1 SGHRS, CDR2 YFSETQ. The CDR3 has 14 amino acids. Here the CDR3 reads CASSPGSSGQPQHF. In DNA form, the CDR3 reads TGCGCCAGCAGCCCGGGGAGTTCGGGGCAGCCCCAGCATTTT.

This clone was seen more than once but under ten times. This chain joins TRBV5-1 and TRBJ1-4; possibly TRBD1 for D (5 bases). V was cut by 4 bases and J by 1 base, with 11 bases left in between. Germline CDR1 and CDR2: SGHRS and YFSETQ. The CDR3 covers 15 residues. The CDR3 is CASSQWTQTNEKLFF. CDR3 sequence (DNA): TGCGCCAGCAGCCAATGGACACAAACTAATGAAAAACTGTTTTTT.

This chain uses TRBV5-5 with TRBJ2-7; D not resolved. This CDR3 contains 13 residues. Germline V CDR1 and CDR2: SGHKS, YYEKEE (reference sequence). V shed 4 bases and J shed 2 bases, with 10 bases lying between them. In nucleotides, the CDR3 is TGTGCCAGCAGCACCGGACCGACCTACGAGCAGTACTTC. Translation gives CASSTGPTYEQYF.

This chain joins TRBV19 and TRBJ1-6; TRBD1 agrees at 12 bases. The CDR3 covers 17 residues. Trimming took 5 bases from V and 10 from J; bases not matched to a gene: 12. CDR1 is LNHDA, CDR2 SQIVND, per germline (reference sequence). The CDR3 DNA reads TGTGCCAGTAGTGTGGTCGGGACAGGGGGCATGGGGTCACCCCTCCACTTT. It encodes CASSVVGTGGMGSPLHF.

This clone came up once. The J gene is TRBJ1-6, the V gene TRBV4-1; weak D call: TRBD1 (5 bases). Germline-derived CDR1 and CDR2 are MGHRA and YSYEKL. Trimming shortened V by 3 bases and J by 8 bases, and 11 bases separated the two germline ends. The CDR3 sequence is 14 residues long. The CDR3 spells CASSQARQYSPLHF. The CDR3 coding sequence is TGCGCCAGCAGCCAGGCGAGACAGTATTCACCCCTCCACTTT.

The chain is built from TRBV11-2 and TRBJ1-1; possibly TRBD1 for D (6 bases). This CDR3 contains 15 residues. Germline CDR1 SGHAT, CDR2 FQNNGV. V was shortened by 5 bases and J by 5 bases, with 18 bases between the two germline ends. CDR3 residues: CASSIQGGGTTEAFF. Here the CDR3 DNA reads TGTGCCAGCAGCATACAGGGAGGTGGTACTACTGAAGCTTTCTTT.

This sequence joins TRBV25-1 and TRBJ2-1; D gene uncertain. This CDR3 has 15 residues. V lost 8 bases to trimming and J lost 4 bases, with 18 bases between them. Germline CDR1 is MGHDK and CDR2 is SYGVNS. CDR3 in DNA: TGTGCCAGCCGCCACCTTGGGATGTCTTACAATGAGCAGTTCTTC. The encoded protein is CASRHLGMSYNEQFF.

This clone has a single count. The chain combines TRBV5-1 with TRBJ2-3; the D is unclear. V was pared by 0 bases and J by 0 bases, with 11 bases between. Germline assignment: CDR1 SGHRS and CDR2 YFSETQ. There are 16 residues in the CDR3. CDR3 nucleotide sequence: TGCGCCAGCAGCTTGGAAAGTTGGTCGAGCACAGATACGCAGTATTTT. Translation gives CASSLESWSSTDTQYF. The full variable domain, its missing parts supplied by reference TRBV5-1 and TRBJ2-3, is KAGVTQTPRYLIKTRGQQVTLSCSPISGHRSVSWYQQTPGQGLQFLFEYFSETQRNKGNFPGRFSGRQFSNSRSEMNVSTLELGDSALYLCASSLESWSSTDTQYFGPGTRLTVL.

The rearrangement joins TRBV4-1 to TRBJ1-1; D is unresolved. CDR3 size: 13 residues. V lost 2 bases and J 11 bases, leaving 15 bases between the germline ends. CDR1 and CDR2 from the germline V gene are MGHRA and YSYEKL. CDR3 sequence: CASSQSESVFAFF. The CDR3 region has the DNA TGCGCCAGCAGCCAATCAGAGTCGGTGTTTGCTTTCTTT.

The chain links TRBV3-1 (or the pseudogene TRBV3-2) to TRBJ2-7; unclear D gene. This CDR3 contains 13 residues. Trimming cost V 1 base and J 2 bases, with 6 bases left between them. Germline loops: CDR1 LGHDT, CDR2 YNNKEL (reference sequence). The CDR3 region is CASSQVQAYEQYF. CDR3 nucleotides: TGTGCCAGCAGCCAAGTTCAGGCCTACGAGCAGTACTTC.

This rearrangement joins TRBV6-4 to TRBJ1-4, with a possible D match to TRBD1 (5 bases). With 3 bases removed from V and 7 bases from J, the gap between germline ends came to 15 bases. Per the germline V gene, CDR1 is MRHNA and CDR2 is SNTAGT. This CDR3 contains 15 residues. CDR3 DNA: TGTGCCAGCAGTGAGGCAGGAGGGGATAGTGAAAAACTGTTTTTT. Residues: CASSEAGGDSEKLFF.

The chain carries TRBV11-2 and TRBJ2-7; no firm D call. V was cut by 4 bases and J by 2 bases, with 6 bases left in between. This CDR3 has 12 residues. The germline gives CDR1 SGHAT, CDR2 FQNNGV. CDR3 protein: CASSSTTYEQYF. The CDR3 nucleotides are TGTGCCAGCAGCTCAACTACCTACGAGCAGTACTTC.

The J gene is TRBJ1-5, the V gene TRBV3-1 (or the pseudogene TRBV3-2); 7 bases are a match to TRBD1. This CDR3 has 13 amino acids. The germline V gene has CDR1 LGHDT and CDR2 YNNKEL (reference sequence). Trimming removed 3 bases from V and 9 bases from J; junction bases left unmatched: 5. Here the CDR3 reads CASSHTGAVPQHF. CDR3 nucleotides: TGTGCCAGCAGCCACACAGGGGCCGTGCCCCAGCATTTT.

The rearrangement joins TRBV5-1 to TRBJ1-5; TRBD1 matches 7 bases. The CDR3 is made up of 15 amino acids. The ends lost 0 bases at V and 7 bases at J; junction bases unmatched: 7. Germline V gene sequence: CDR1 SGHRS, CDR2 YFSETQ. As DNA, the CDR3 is TGCGCCAGCAGCTTGGACGACAGGGATAGCCAGCCCCAGCATTTT. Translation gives CASSLDDRDSQPQHF.

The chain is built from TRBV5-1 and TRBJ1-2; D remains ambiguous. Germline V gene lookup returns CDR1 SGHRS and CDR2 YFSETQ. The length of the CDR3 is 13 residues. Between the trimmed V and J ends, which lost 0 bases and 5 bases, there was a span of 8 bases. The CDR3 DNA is TGCGCCAGCAGCTTGGCCCAGGAGTATGGCTACACCTTC. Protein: CASSLAQEYGYTF.